A selection of T cell receptor beta chains follows, all from one sample in a study of blood T cell repertoires in COVID-19. Clones were sequenced by immunoSEQ multiplex PCR, and TCRdb holds only the in-frame ones, with some missing. The sample includes 350,000 to 550,000 clones, roughly 89% seen only once; the top ten take 4.3%. Sequencing was done on a sample of peripheral blood. These receptors came from a woman in her thirties with acute or convalescent COVID-19. Each CDR3 is given with its conserved first and last residue. The D gene is left open where the match is weak. The size of a clone is reported for some rows only, either as once, few or many, or as a class for expanded clones.

clone_size j_call v_call cdr3_length d_call cdr3_nt cdr3_aa
- TRBJ2-7 TRBV19 15 - TGTGCCAGTAGTTGGGACTCCCAAACCTCCTACGAGCAGTACTTC CASSWDSQTSYEQYF
- TRBJ1-4 TRBV30 17 TRBD1 TGTGCCTGGAGCCACGACAGGGGATTACTCGACGGTGAAAAACTGTTTTTT CAWSHDRGLLDGEKLFF
- TRBJ1-1 TRBV6-5 14 - TGTGCCAGCAGTTACTCGAAAGGGGGATCTGAAGCTTTCTTT CASSYSKGGSEAFF
- TRBJ1-2 TRBV28 15 TRBD1 TGTGCCAGCAGTCACCTAAGGACAGGGGCCGATGGCTACACCTTC CASSHLRTGADGYTF
- TRBJ1-2 TRBV19 13 - TGTGCCAGTAGTACCACAGGGATCTATGGCTACACCTTC CASSTTGIYGYTF
- TRBJ2-3 TRBV19 12 - TGTGCCAGTAGTGACAGTTCAGATACGCAGTATTTT CASSDSSDTQYF
- TRBJ2-2 TRBV2 14 - TGTGCCAGCAGTGAACACCCTCAAACTGGGGAGCTGTTTTTT CASSEHPQTGELFF
- TRBJ1-2 TRBV6-5 13 - TGTGCCAGCAGTCAGACAGGCCTTGGCGGCTACACCTTC CASSQTGLGGYTF
- TRBJ2-7 TRBV30 14 TRBD1 TGTGCCTGGACGCCGGGACAGGGGGCACACGAGCAGTACTTC CAWTPGQGAHEQYF
- TRBJ1-1 TRBV7-6 16 - TGTGCCAGCAGCTTAGGGCAGGGGAGCCTCAGCACTGAAGCTTTCTTT CASSLGQGSLSTEAFF
- TRBJ1-2 TRBV23-1 15 - TGCGCCAGCAGTCCCCCCCCGGGACACTCCTATGGCTACACCTTC CASSPPPGHSYGYTF
- TRBJ2-1 TRBV24-1 17 TRBD2 TGTGCCACCAGTGACCAAACATGGCGGGGGGGGGATAATGAGCAGTTCTTC CATSDQTWRGGDNEQFF
- TRBJ2-7 TRBV11-1 15 - TGTGCCAGCAGCTCCGGTGGACAAAGCTCCTACGAGCAGTACTTC CASSSGGQSSYEQYF
- TRBJ2-2 TRBV5-1 18 TRBD2 TGCGCCAGCACCACTACTAGCGGGGGGCGTAGGAACACCGGGGAGCTGTTTTTT CASTTTSGGRRNTGELFF
- TRBJ2-3 TRBV14 16 TRBD2 TGTGCCAGCAGCCATCAACTAGCGGGGGCCCTCGATACGCAGTATTTT CASSHQLAGALDTQYF
once TRBJ1-6 TRBV3-1/TRBV3-2 17 - TGTGCCAGCAGCCAAGGGGGGGGGAGCTCCTATAATTCACCCCTCCACTTT CASSQGGGSSYNSPLHF
- TRBJ1-2 TRBV2 12 TRBD1 TGTGCCAGCAGTACCCAGGGGGGCGGCTACACCTTC CASSTQGGGYTF
- TRBJ1-2 TRBV18 15 - TGTGCCAGCTCACCACCGGTATTGGGCGACGTCGGCTACACCTTC CASSPPVLGDVGYTF
- TRBJ1-2 TRBV6-5 12 TRBD1 TGTGCCAGCAGTCCTTTGACAGGGGCGGTCACCTTC CASSPLTGAVTF
- TRBJ2-3 TRBV13 15 TRBD2 TGTGCCAGCAGCGCCCAGCGGGGACGCACAGATACGCAGTATTTT CASSAQRGRTDTQYF
- TRBJ1-3 TRBV2 15 - TGTGCCAGCAGTGAAATGGGCGTCTCTGGAAACACCATATATTTT CASSEMGVSGNTIYF
once TRBJ1-2 TRBV11-3 17 TRBD1 TGTGCCAGCAGCTCCTACCGGGACAGGGAGGGTCGGTGCGGCTACACCTTC CASSSYRDREGRCGYTF
- TRBJ2-3 TRBV10-2 15 TRBD2 TGCGCCAGCAGTGAGTCAGCGGGGATAACAGATACGCAGTATTTT CASSESAGITDTQYF
- TRBJ2-7 TRBV5-1 15 TRBD1 TGCGCCAGCAGCTTGGCCCACAGGGGGTTGAACGAGCAGTACTTC CASSLAHRGLNEQYF
- TRBJ2-3 TRBV9 14 - TGTGCCAGCAGTAGCAACAGGGAAACAGATACGCAGTATTTT CASSSNRETDTQYF
once TRBJ1-6 TRBV9 17 TRBD1 TGTGCCAGCAGCGTCGCGGACAGGGTGACCTATAATTCACCCCTCCACTTT CASSVADRVTYNSPLHF
- TRBJ2-5 TRBV19 14 TRBD1 TGTGCCAGTAGCAGGACAGGGGGCAGCGAGACCCAGTACTTC CASSRTGGSETQYF
once TRBJ2-5 TRBV6-2/TRBV6-3 18 TRBD1 TGTGCCAGCAGTAGCGGACAGGGTGGGAGTCTATTACAAGAGACCCAGTACTTC CASSSGQGGSLLQETQYF
- TRBJ2-5 TRBV3-1/TRBV3-2 15 TRBD2 TGTGCCAGCAGCCCGACCCGGACTAGCGGAGAGACCCAGTACTTC CASSPTRTSGETQYF
- TRBJ2-1 TRBV5-1 14 TRBD1 TGCGCCAGCAGCTTTGGTTCAGGGGGCCGTGAGCAGTTCTTC CASSFGSGGREQFF